A single sample is the source of the 24 T cell receptor beta chains below, sequenced in a study of patients and donors after allogeneic stem cell transplantation (dated by TCRdb to 2020 to 2022). Library preparation used RT-PCR. Sequencer: NextSeq 550. The public reads were reprocessed in TCRdb via fastp at Q25 and MiXCR, keeping in-frame beta chains. CDR3 protein sequences are deduplicated, and each keeps its most common genes and DNA. Within this sample are 65,000 to 80,000 distinct CDR3 sequences, with less than 30% of them counted one time only. The ten most abundant clones make up around 27% of the sample. The sequenced sample consisted of blood, either unsorted or a sorted T cell fraction (not recorded which). These receptors were taken from a human donor who was either an allogeneic HSCT recipient or a stem cell or donor lymphocyte infusion donor (not recorded which). It is not recorded whose cells these are; they may come from a transplant donor.

This clonotype turned up a few times. The chain carries TRBV14 and TRBJ2-1; D is ambiguous. The V gene's germline CDR1 is SGHDN and CDR2 FVKESK. The V and J ends lost 4 bases and 4 bases respectively, with 17 bases between them. CDR3 length: 16 residues. CDR3 sequence: CASSLRPYTSYNEQFF. The DNA for the CDR3 is TGTGCCAGCAGCCTGAGACCCTATACCTCTTACAATGAGCAGTTCTTC.

This clonotype was seen only a few times. This chain joins TRBV6-1 and TRBJ1-6, with D unresolved. The V gene's germline CDR1 is MNHNS and CDR2 SASEGT. The CDR3 length is 15 residues. V lost 0 bases and J lost 8, with 11 bases in between. The CDR3 DNA follows: TGTGCCAGCAGTGAAGCTTTGAGGAACCATTCACCCCTCCACTTT. Its translation is CASSEALRNHSPLHF.

The chain couples TRBV12-5 to TRBJ2-7; D tentatively reads TRBD1 or TRBD2 (6 bases each). The CDR3 totals 14 residues. Looked up from germline, CDR1 is LGHNT and CDR2 is FRNRAP. V was shortened by 7 bases and J by 5 bases, with 18 bases between the two germline ends. The CDR3 region is CASAQTGGHHEQYF. CDR3 DNA sequence: TGTGCTAGTGCCCAAACTGGGGGGCACCACGAGCAGTACTTC.

The chain employs TRBV2 and TRBJ2-1, with TRBD2 matching 12 bases. V trimming: 4 bases; J trimming: 5 bases; junction bases outside the gene matches: 9. This CDR3 comprises 17 residues. The germline CDR1 and CDR2 sequences are SNHLY and FYNNEI. The CDR3 loop is CASSVHLAGGLNNEQFF. The CDR3 coding sequence is TGTGCCAGCAGTGTCCATCTAGCGGGGGGGCTAAACAATGAGCAGTTCTTC.

This clonotype occurred a few times. The chain couples TRBV7-6 to TRBJ1-6; tentatively, D is TRBD1 (6 bases). The V end was cut by 10 bases, the J end by 7 bases, with 17 bases between. The germline gives CDR1 SGHVS, CDR2 FNYEAQ. The CDR3 runs 14 residues. The CDR3 region is CATATGNENSPLHF. CDR3 DNA sequence: TGTGCCACCGCCACAGGGAATGAGAATTCACCCCTCCACTTT. The variable domain in full, completed from reference TRBV7-6 and TRBJ1-6, reads GAGVSQSPRYKVTKRGQDVALRCDPISGHVSLYWYRQALGQGPEFLTYFNYEAQQDKSGLPNDRFSAERPEGSISTLTIQRTEQRDSAMYRCATATGNENSPLHFGNGTRLTVT.

This clonotype has at least ten counts. V and J are TRBV12-3 or TRBV12-4 and TRBJ1-2, with D maybe TRBD1 (5 bases). With 3 bases removed from V and 3 bases from J, the gap between germline ends came to 11 bases. The CDR3 contains 14 residues. The CDR3 sequence: CASSFGDGDYGYTF. DNA of the CDR3: TGTGCCAGCAGTTTCGGGGACGGGGACTATGGCTACACCTTC.

This clonotype was seen only a few times. This rearrangement joins TRBV27 to TRBJ2-1; the match to TRBD2 covers 7 bases. The length of the CDR3 is 15 residues. Per germline, CDR1 MNHEY and CDR2 SMNVEV (reference sequence). Unmatched junction bases numbered 6, after V lost 3 bases and J lost 4 bases. The CDR3 coding sequence is TGTGCCAGCAGTTTCCGGGGACTAACTTACAATGAGCAGTTCTTC. Its translation is CASSFRGLTYNEQFF.

This clonotype was observed a handful of times. The rearrangement uses TRBV20-1 and TRBJ1-2, with D possibly being TRBD1 (6 bases). The germline V gene has CDR1 DFQATT and CDR2 SNEGSKA (reference sequence). V lost 7 bases, J lost 8 bases, and 20 bases lay in between. The CDR3 spans 13 residues. DNA for the CDR3: TGCAGTGGGTGGACAGAGAGTCAGGAGGGCTACACCTTC. Translated: CSGWTESQEGYTF.

This clonotype appeared a few times. The chain is built from TRBV5-1 and TRBJ1-1; D not certain. The CDR3 has 16 amino acids. Germline CDR1 reads SGHRS; CDR2 reads YFSETQ. Trimming removed 1 base from V and 0 bases from J, with 13 bases in between. CDR3 DNA sequence: TGCGCCAGCAGCTTGTCGACGAGGCTCATGAACACTGAAGCTTTCTTT. It is translated as CASSLSTRLMNTEAFF.

The rearrangement joins TRBV7-8 to TRBJ1-1, with D unclear. The CDR3 length is 15 residues. Germline V gene lookup returns CDR1 SGHVS and CDR2 FQNEAQ. V dropped 1 base and J dropped 5 bases, with 14 bases sitting between them. The CDR3 sequence is CASSLVARLMTEAFF. Here the CDR3 DNA reads TGTGCCAGCAGCTTAGTGGCCAGGCTCATGACTGAAGCTTTCTTT.

V is TRBV29-1 and J is TRBJ2-1, with D unclear. Trimming removed 4 bases at V and 7 bases at J, with 8 bases between. The V gene's germline CDR1 is SQVTM and CDR2 ANQGSEA. The CDR3 runs 11 residues. CDR3 sequence reads: CSVGLGNEQFF. CDR3 DNA: TGCAGCGTTGGATTGGGAAATGAGCAGTTCTTC.

The CDR3 loop is CASSVEWGESYEQYF. The CDR3 nucleotides are TGTGCCAGCAGCGTAGAGTGGGGGGAAAGCTACGAGCAGTACTTC. This chain uses TRBV9 with TRBJ2-7; TRBD2 is a possible D gene (6 bases). From germline, CDR1 is SGDLS and CDR2 YYNGEE. V was pared by 0 bases and J by 3 bases, with 13 bases between. The CDR3 consists of 15 residues. The variable domain in full, completed from reference TRBV9 and TRBJ2-7, reads DSGVTQTPKHLITATGQRVTLRCSPRSGDLSVYWYQQSLDQGLQFLIQYYNGEERAKGNILERFSAQQFPDLHSELNLSSLELGDSALYFCASSVEWGESYEQYFGPGTRLTVT.

Only a few counts were recorded for this clonotype. The chain employs TRBV10-3 and TRBJ2-7; possibly TRBD1 for D (5 bases). CDR3 length: 14 amino acids. CDR1 and CDR2 from the germline V gene are ENHRY and SYGVKD. V lost 3 bases and J 3 bases, leaving 12 bases between the germline ends. The CDR3 DNA sequence: TGTGCCATCAGTGAAGGACATTTCCTCTACGAGCAGTACTTC. Its protein product is CAISEGHFLYEQYF.

This clonotype occurred a few times. The V and J genes are TRBV7-8 and TRBJ1-1; no clear D. V dropped 5 bases and J dropped 3 bases, with 13 bases sitting between them. There are 14 residues in the CDR3. Germline V gene data show CDR1 as SGHVS and CDR2 as FQNEAQ. This CDR3 reads CASSPRRLDTEAFF. The CDR3 nucleotides read TGTGCCAGCAGCCCCCGGCGTTTGGACACTGAAGCTTTCTTT.

This sequence joins TRBV12-3 or TRBV12-4 and TRBJ1-2; D uncertain. This CDR3 has 14 residues. With 5 bases removed from V and 11 bases from J, the gap between germline ends came to 21 bases. This chain's CDR3 is CASSNSRRAVRYTF. CDR3 nucleotides: TGTGCCAGCAGTAATTCGAGACGGGCAGTACGGTACACCTTC.

The gene calls are TRBV3-1 and TRBJ1-4, with D perhaps TRBD1 (5 bases). Germline CDR1 LGHDT, CDR2 YNNKEL (reference sequence). The CDR3 is 14 amino acids. The V gene lost 4 bases and the J gene lost 8 bases, with 14 bases spanning the gap. This CDR3 is CASSPQRRGEKLFF. The CDR3 coding sequence is TGTGCCAGCAGCCCACAGAGAAGGGGCGAAAAACTGTTTTTT.

J is TRBJ1-6 and V is TRBV7-8, with 10 nucleotides matching TRBD1. The CDR3 totals 18 residues. Looked up from germline, CDR1 is SGHVS and CDR2 is FQNEAQ. V lost 1 base to trimming and J lost 10 bases; unmatched junction nucleotides: 13. CDR3: CASSLDPGTGARASPLHF. For the CDR3, the DNA is TGTGCCAGCAGCTTAGACCCGGGGACAGGGGCGAGAGCATCACCCCTCCACTTT.

This clonotype was picked up a small number of times. The chain carries TRBV30 and TRBJ1-2, with 8 nucleotides matching TRBD1. The CDR3 contains 14 residues. The J segment lost 3 bases and the V segment lost 4 bases, leaving 7 bases of the junction unmatched. CDR1 is GTSNPN, CDR2 SVGIG, per germline (reference sequence). CDR3 sequence (DNA): TGTGCCTGGAACTCCGGGACAGGCTACTATGGCTACACCTTC. Its translation is CAWNSGTGYYGYTF.

This clonotype was recorded at least ten times. The genes are TRBV2 and TRBJ1-3, with 8 bases that match TRBD1. Germline V gene lookup returns CDR1 SNHLY and CDR2 FYNNEI. V shed 5 bases, J shed 8 bases, and the junction held 8 bases outside the gene matches. This CDR3 spans 14 amino acids. CDR3 nucleotides: TGTGCCAGCAGTACCGGGACAGGCCCCTACACCATATATTTT. Its translation: CASSTGTGPYTIYF.

The genes are TRBV27 and TRBJ2-2; D unclear. This CDR3 has 13 residues. V was clipped by 2 bases and J by 4 bases, with 5 bases between them. Germline values: CDR1 MNHEY, CDR2 SMNVEV (reference sequence). The CDR3 here is CASSLLLTGELFF. The DNA of the CDR3 is TGTGCCAGCAGTTTACTCCTCACCGGGGAGCTGTTTTTT.

This clonotype was observed at least ten times. The chain employs TRBV29-1 and TRBJ1-1; 8 bases line up with TRBD1. The junction had 9 bases not matched to a gene; V was cut back by 1 base and J by 5 bases. In germline, CDR1 is SQVTM, CDR2 ANQGSEA. The CDR3 loop spans 15 amino acids. This CDR3 reads CSVEGQGALGTEAFF. The DNA of the CDR3 is TGCAGCGTTGAAGGGCAGGGGGCGCTGGGGACTGAAGCTTTCTTT.

V gene TRBV10-3 combines with J gene TRBJ2-1; TRBD2 agrees at 12 bases. The germline gives CDR1 ENHRY, CDR2 SYGVKD. The CDR3 runs 17 residues. V trimming: 2 bases; J trimming: 5 bases; junction bases outside the gene matches: 7. The CDR3 reads CAISERGASGRDNEQFF. The CDR3 coding sequence is TGTGCCATCAGTGAGAGGGGGGCTAGCGGGAGGGACAATGAGCAGTTCTTC.

This chain uses TRBV24-1 with TRBJ1-2; possible D gene TRBD1, 5 bases. Trimming removed 3 bases from V and 8 bases from J, with 15 bases in between. CDR1 and CDR2 (germline): KGHDR, SFDVKD. The length of the CDR3 is 14 residues. CDR3 bases: TGTGCCACCAGTGATGGGACGGGGGTGGACGGCTACACCTTC. This encodes CATSDGTGVDGYTF.

This clonotype was counted only a few times. The J gene is TRBJ1-1, the V gene TRBV18; D is undetermined. The CDR3 spans 15 residues. Per the germline V gene, CDR1 is KGHSH and CDR2 is LQKENI. Trimming took 2 bases from V and 1 from J, leaving 11 bases between them. Here the CDR3 DNA reads TGTGCCAGCTCACCAACGTCTAAGGGGAACACTGAAGCTTTCTTT. The encoded protein is CASSPTSKGNTEAFF. The whole variable domain, remainder taken from reference TRBV18 and TRBJ1-1, is NAGVMQNPRHLVRRRGQEARLRCSPMKGHSHVYWYRQLPEEGLKFMVYLQKENIIDESGMPKERFSAEFPKEGPSILRIQQVVRGDSAAYFCASSPTSKGNTEAFFGQGTRLTVV.